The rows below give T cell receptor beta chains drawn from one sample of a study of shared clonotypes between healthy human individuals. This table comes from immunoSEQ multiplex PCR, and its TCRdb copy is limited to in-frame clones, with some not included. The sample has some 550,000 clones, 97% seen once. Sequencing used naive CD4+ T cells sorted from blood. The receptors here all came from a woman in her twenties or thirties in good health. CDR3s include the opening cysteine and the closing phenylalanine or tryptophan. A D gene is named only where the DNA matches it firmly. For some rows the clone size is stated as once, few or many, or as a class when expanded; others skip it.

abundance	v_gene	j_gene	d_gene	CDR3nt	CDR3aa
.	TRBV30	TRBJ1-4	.	TGTGCCTGGAAAGAGGACAGCCGTAATGAAAAACTGTTTTTT	CAWKEDSRNEKLFF
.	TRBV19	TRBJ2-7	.	TGTGCCAGTAGTGACGGGGGGACACCACCATCCTACGAGCAGTACTTC	CASSDGGTPPSYEQYF
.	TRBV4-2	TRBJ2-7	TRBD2	TGTGCCAGCAGCCGCCGACTAGCGGGAGATTACTCCTACGAGCAGTACTTC	CASSRRLAGDYSYEQYF
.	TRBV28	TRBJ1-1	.	TGTGCCAGCAGAACTCCGGGACGGAGCATGAACACTGAAGCTTTCTTT	CASRTPGRSMNTEAFF
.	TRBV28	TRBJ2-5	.	TGTGCCAGCAGTTTAAGGCCCCGGGGCACTCAAGAGACCCAGTACTTC	CASSLRPRGTQETQYF
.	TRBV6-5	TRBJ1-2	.	TGTGCCAGCAGTTTTGAACTTGGGGCAAAGGGCTACACCTTC	CASSFELGAKGYTF
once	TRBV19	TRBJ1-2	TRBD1	TGTGCCAGTAGTAATACCGGGACAGCCGTTAACTTC	CASSNTGTAVNF
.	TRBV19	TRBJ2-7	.	TGTGCCAGTAGACAGGGTCCTTTCCCCTACGAGCAGTACTTC	CASRQGPFPYEQYF
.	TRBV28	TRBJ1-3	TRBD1	TGTGCCAGCAGTGTCACGGGACAGATAAACACCATATATTTT	CASSVTGQINTIYF
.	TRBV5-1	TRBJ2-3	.	TGCGCCAGCAGCTTGGAACCCGCTTACGGTTTAGATACGCAGTATTTT	CASSLEPAYGLDTQYF
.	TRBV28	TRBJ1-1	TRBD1	TGTGCCAGCAGTTTATACCTCGTTTTTCGGGCAGGGGGCACTGAAGCTTTCTTT	CASSLYLVFRAGGTEAFF
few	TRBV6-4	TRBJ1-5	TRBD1	TGTGCCAGCAGGGCCGGGACAGGGGGCCAGCCCCAGCATTTT	CASRAGTGGQPQHF
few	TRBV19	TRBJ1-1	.	TGTGCTAGTATTGCTAACACTGAAGCTTTCTTT	CASIANTEAFF
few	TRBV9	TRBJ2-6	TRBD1	TGTGCCAGCAGCGTGGGGGCCAGACAGGGGGCCTCTGGGGCCAACGTCCTGACTTTC	CASSVGARQGASGANVLTF